The 3 T cell receptor beta chains below were found in one sample sequenced in a study of technical replicates of blood from several donors. The table came from immunoSEQ multiplex PCR; TCRdb's copy has only in-frame clones and leaves some out. In the table there are around 86,000 clones, roughly 96% of which are singletons. The sequencing input was T cells isolated from PBMCs. All receptors come from a human donor in good health.

The rearrangement joins TRBV6-6 to TRBJ2-7, with 8 bases that match TRBD2. Germline lookup yields CDR1 MNHNY and CDR2 SVGAGI (reference sequence). Trimming removed 2 bases from V and 7 bases from J; junction bases left unmatched: 7. The length of the CDR3 is 14 residues. The CDR3 nucleotides read TGTGCCAGCAGTTACGTTGCGGGAGGAGAAGAGCAGTACTTC. It yields the protein CASSYVAGGEEQYF.

This sequence joins TRBV7-9 and TRBJ2-7; the match to TRBD2 covers 7 bases. Losses at the gene ends were 1 base for V and 2 bases for J; bases not matched to a gene: 5. CDR3 length equals 15 residues. Germline CDR1 reads SEHNR; CDR2 reads FQNEAQ (reference sequence). The CDR3 loop is CASSLVSGRTYEQYF. The CDR3, as DNA: TGTGCCAGCAGCTTAGTATCCGGGAGGACCTACGAGCAGTACTTC.

The DNA of the CDR3 is TGCGCCAGCAGCTTGATGGGAGGCGGGAACACTGAAGCTTTCTTT. Translation: CASSLMGGGNTEAFF. The V and J genes are TRBV5-1 and TRBJ1-1; D is ambiguous. CDR3 length: 15 residues. Trimming took off 1 base at V and 1 base at J, with 11 bases between the two ends. Germline-derived CDR1 and CDR2 are SGHRS and YFSETQ.